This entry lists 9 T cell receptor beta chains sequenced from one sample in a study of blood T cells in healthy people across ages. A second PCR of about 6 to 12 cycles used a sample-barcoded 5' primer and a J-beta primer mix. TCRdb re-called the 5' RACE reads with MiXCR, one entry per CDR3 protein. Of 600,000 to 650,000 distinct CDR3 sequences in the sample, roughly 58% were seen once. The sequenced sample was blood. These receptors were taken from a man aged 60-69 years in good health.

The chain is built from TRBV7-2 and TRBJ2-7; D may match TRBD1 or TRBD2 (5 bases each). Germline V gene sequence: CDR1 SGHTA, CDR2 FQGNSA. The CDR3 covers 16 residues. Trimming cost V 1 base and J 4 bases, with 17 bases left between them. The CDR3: CASSLGQGLAEYEQYF. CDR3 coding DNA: TGTGCCAGCAGCTTAGGTCAGGGTCTAGCTGAGTACGAGCAGTACTTC.

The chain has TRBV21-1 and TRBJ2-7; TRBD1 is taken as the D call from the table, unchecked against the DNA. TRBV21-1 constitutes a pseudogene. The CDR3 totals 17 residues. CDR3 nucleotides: TGTGCCAGCAGCAAAACCCTAGGGGGGACAGGGACAGACGAGCAGTACTTC. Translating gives CASSKTLGGTGTDEQYF.

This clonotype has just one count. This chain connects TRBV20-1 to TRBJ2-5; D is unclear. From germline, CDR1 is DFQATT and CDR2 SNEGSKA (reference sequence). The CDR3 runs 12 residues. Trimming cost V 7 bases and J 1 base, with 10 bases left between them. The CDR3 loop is CSDSVAQETQYF. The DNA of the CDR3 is TGCAGTGATAGTGTGGCCCAAGAGACCCAGTACTTC.

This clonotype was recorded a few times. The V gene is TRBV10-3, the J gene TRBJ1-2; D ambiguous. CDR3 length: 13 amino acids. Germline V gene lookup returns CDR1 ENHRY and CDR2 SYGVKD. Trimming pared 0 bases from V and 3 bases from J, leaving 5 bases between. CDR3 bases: TGTGCCATCAGTGAGTCGCTGGACTATGGCTACACCTTC. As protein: CAISESLDYGYTF.

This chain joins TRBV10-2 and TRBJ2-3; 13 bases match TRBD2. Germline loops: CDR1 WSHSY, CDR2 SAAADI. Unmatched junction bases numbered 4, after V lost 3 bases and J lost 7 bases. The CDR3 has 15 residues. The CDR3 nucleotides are TGCGCCAGCAGTGAACTAGCGGGGGGGAAAAATACGCAGTATTTT. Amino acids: CASSELAGGKNTQYF.

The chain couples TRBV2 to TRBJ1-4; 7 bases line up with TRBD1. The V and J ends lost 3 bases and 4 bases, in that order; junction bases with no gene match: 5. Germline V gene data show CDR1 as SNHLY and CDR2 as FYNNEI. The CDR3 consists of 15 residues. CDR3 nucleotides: TGTGCCAGCAGTGACAGGGGGAAGGTTAATGAAAAACTGTTTTTT. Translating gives CASSDRGKVNEKLFF. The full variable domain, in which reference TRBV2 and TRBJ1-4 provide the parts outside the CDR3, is EPEVTQTPSHQVTQMGQEVILRCVPISNHLYFYWYRQILGQKVEFLVSFYNNEISEKSEIFDDQFSVERPDGSNFTLKIRSTKLEDSAMYFCASSDRGKVNEKLFFGSGTQLSVL.

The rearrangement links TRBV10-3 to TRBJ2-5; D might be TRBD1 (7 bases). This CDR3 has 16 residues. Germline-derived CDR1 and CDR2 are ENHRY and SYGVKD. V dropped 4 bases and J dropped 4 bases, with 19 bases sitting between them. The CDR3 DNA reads TGTGCCATCAGTGGGAGGGGGCCCGCGAGCGGAGAGACCCAGTACTTC. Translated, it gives CAISGRGPASGETQYF.

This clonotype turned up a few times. The CDR3 DNA follows: TGCGCCAGCAGCCAAACAGGGCCTAAGACCCAGTACTTC. Amino acids: CASSQTGPKTQYF. The gene calls are TRBV4-1 and TRBJ2-5; tentatively, D is TRBD1 (6 bases). V lost 2 bases, J lost 6 bases, and 10 bases lay in between. Germline CDR1 MGHRA, CDR2 YSYEKL. This CDR3 contains 13 residues.

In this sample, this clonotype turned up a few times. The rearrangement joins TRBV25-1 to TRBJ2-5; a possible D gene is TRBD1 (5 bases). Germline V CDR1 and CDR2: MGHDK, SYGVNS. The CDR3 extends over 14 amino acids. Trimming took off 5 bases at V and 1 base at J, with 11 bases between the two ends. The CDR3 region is CASSFVGAQETQYF. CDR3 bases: TGTGCCAGCAGTTTCGTAGGGGCCCAAGAGACCCAGTACTTC.